These 26 T cell receptor beta chains share one sample of origin, sequenced in a study of blood T cell repertoires in COVID-19. Profiled with immunoSEQ multiplex PCR; TCRdb holds only in-frame clones, not every one. The table shows approximately 300,000 clones, with around four fifths occurring only once. The source material was peripheral blood. These receptors originate from a woman in her fifties or sixties with active or convalescent COVID-19.

This chain joins TRBV24-1 and TRBJ1-6, with TRBD1 matching over 7 bases. V trimming: 0 bases; J trimming: 4 bases; junction bases outside the gene matches: 8. CDR1 is KGHDR and CDR2 is SFDVKD in the germline V gene. The length of the CDR3 is 18 residues. CDR3 loop: CATSDLGQVEQYNSPLHF. CDR3 bases: TGTGCCACCAGTGATTTGGGACAGGTTGAGCAATATAATTCACCCCTCCACTTT.

In this sample, this clone turned up a few times. V and J are TRBV5-4 and TRBJ1-2; 7 bases agree with TRBD1. After removal of 7 bases from V and 0 bases from J, the junction contained 3 bases not matched to a gene. The CDR3 has 13 amino acids. CDR1 is SGHNT and CDR2 is YYREEE in the germline V gene (reference sequence). CDR3: CASATGANYGYTF. In DNA form, the CDR3 reads TGTGCCAGCGCTACAGGGGCTAACTATGGCTACACCTTC.

J is TRBJ2-1 and V is TRBV19; 7 positions match TRBD2. CDR3 size: 14 residues. With 5 bases clipped from V and 9 bases from J, the junction kept 10 bases outside the gene matches. Germline CDR1 is LNHDA and CDR2 is SQIVND (reference sequence). Here the CDR3 DNA reads TGTGCCAGTAGTCCGAGCGGGATGGTAGGTGAGCAGTTCTTC. Translated: CASSPSGMVGEQFF.

This sequence joins TRBV9 and TRBJ1-2; TRBD1 is a possible D gene (6 bases). With 0 bases removed from V and 8 bases from J, the gap between germline ends came to 14 bases. CDR3 length: 14 residues. CDR1 and CDR2 (germline): SGDLS, YYNGEE. Written as DNA, the CDR3 is TGTGCCAGCAGCGTAGGACAGGATGCAGAAGGCTACACCTTC. This gives the protein CASSVGQDAEGYTF.

The table lists this clone with a count of one. This CDR3 is also generated by other DNA sequences in the sample. V usage is TRBV2 and J usage is TRBJ2-7; D not certain. Germline CDR1 and CDR2: SNHLY and FYNNEI. V lost 4 bases to trimming and J lost 2 bases, with 6 bases between them. The CDR3 loop spans 12 amino acids. The CDR3 is CASSGQAYEQYF. The CDR3 bases are TGTGCCAGCAGTGGACAAGCCTACGAGCAGTACTTC.

The chain has TRBV7-2 and TRBJ2-4, with unresolved D. Germline lookup yields CDR1 SGHTA and CDR2 FQGNSA. Trimming cost V 5 bases and J 0 bases, with 8 bases left between them. The CDR3 contains 14 residues. The CDR3 DNA sequence: TGTGCCAGCAGCCCGGGTCTAGCCAAAAACATTCAGTACTTC. Amino acids: CASSPGLAKNIQYF.

This chain links TRBV7-9 with TRBJ2-7; TRBD2 matches 10 bases. Germline V gene lookup returns CDR1 SEHNR and CDR2 FQNEAQ (reference sequence). This CDR3 is built from 15 residues. V shed 5 bases, J shed 2 bases, and the junction held 6 bases outside the gene matches. CDR3 residues: CASSPTSGDPYEQYF. DNA of the CDR3: TGTGCCAGCAGCCCTACTAGCGGGGACCCCTACGAGCAGTACTTC.

The DNA of the CDR3 is TGCGCCAGCAAGGGGACAGGGTACCAAGAGACCCAGTACTTC. Amino acid sequence: CASKGTGYQETQYF. This rearrangement joins TRBV5-1 to TRBJ2-5, with 9 bases that match TRBD1. The CDR3 runs to 14 residues. Unmatched junction bases numbered 3, after V lost 6 bases and J lost 0 bases. The germline gives CDR1 SGHRS, CDR2 YFSETQ.

This chain links TRBV6-5 with TRBJ1-2, with D tentatively TRBD1 (6 bases). The CDR3 spans 15 residues. Trimming removed 6 bases from V and 2 bases from J, with 16 bases in between. CDR1 and CDR2 from the germline V gene are MNHEY and SVGAGI. DNA of the CDR3: TGTGCCAGCAGGGGGGGGGTTACAGGGAACTATGGCTACACCTTC. Protein sequence: CASRGGVTGNYGYTF.

The V and J genes are TRBV30 and TRBJ1-2; the D gene is possibly TRBD1 (5 bases). The germline gives CDR1 GTSNPN, CDR2 SVGIG (reference sequence). Trimming cost V 4 bases and J 8 bases, with 17 bases left between them. The length of the CDR3 is 13 residues. In DNA, the CDR3 is TGTGCCTGGACCCTGTCCAGGGTTCGAGGCTACACCTTC. It specifies CAWTLSRVRGYTF.

The rearrangement links TRBV7-9 to TRBJ1-2, with 9 bases lining up with TRBD1. CDR3 length: 15 residues. V dropped 5 bases and J dropped 5; count of bases not matched to a gene: 9. Germline loops: CDR1 SEHNR, CDR2 FQNEAQ (reference sequence). CDR3 in amino acids: CASSPARTGVYGYTF. CDR3 DNA: TGTGCCAGCAGCCCTGCTAGGACAGGGGTTTATGGCTACACCTTC.

V is TRBV30 and J is TRBJ1-3, with 7 bases identical to TRBD1. J gave up 4 bases and V 2 bases, and 8 bases lay outside the gene matches. Germline CDR1 reads GTSNPN; CDR2 reads SVGIG (reference sequence). The CDR3 extends over 15 amino acids. CDR3 amino acids: CAWSNEQGSGNTIYF. The CDR3 DNA sequence: TGTGCCTGGAGTAATGAACAGGGGTCGGGAAACACCATATATTTT.

J is TRBJ2-7 and V is TRBV5-1; D is ambiguous. Trimming took 0 bases from V and 0 from J, leaving 10 bases between them. The CDR3 consists of 15 residues. Germline V gene lookup returns CDR1 SGHRS and CDR2 YFSETQ. This CDR3 is CASSLDPGTSYEQYF. Written as DNA, the CDR3 is TGCGCCAGCAGCTTGGATCCAGGAACCTCCTACGAGCAGTACTTC.

The rearrangement joins TRBV5-1 to TRBJ2-7; 10 bases map to TRBD2. J lost 2 bases, V lost 4 bases, and 12 bases had no gene match. This CDR3 comprises 17 residues. From germline, CDR1 is SGHRS and CDR2 YFSETQ. In nucleotides, the CDR3 is TGCGCCAGCAGCCCCGGGACTAGCGTCATCCTTGCCTACGAGCAGTACTTC. Protein: CASSPGTSVILAYEQYF.

The rearrangement joins TRBV4-1 to TRBJ1-5, with D perhaps matching TRBD1 (6 bases). From germline, CDR1 is MGHRA and CDR2 YSYEKL. This CDR3 is built from 17 residues. Trimming took 3 bases from V and 6 from J, leaving 21 bases between them. The CDR3 coding sequence is TGCGCCAGCAGCCAGATAGCAGGCAGGGGAGAGGGTCAGCCCCAGCATTTT. This codes for CASSQIAGRGEGQPQHF.

This rearrangement joins TRBV4-1 to TRBJ2-7, with 7 positions matching TRBD1. Germline V gene data show CDR1 as MGHRA and CDR2 as YSYEKL. The CDR3 length is 16 residues. Trimming took 1 base from V and 2 from J; bases not matched to a gene: 8. In nucleotides, the CDR3 is TGCGCCAGCAGCCAAGGCGGAAGGCAGGGGGCCTACGAGCAGTACTTC. It is translated as CASSQGGRQGAYEQYF.

The rearrangement links TRBV3-1 (or the pseudogene TRBV3-2) to TRBJ1-3, with D unresolved. V lost 1 base, J lost 4 bases, and 14 bases lay in between. Germline assignment: CDR1 LGHDT and CDR2 YNNKEL (reference sequence). CDR3 size: 16 residues. In DNA, the CDR3 is TGTGCCAGCAGCCAAGTTCTTTGGGAGGTGGGAAACACCATATATTTT. Residues: CASSQVLWEVGNTIYF.

This sequence joins TRBV29-1 and TRBJ2-2, with TRBD1 matching 8 bases. The CDR3 totals 14 residues. Germline V lookup: CDR1 SQVTM, CDR2 ANQGSEA. The trim removed 4 bases at V and 4 bases at J, leaving 5 bases unmatched. CDR3 DNA: TGCAGCGTTGGACAGGGGAGTAGCACCGGGGAGCTGTTTTTT. It is translated as CSVGQGSSTGELFF.

The V call is TRBV6-1, the J call TRBJ2-1; 11 nucleotides line up with TRBD2. Germline values: CDR1 MNHNS, CDR2 SASEGT. CDR3 size: 17 residues. The V and J ends lost 4 bases and 6 bases, in that order; junction bases with no gene match: 11. CDR3 sequence reads: CASSARPGLAVPNEQFF. In nucleotides, the CDR3 is TGTGCCAGCAGTGCGAGACCGGGACTAGCGGTCCCCAATGAGCAGTTCTTC.

In this sample, this clone turned up once. The chain carries TRBV21-1 and TRBJ1-5; the table assigns TRBD1, which was not confirmed against the DNA. TRBV21-1 is designated a pseudogene. This CDR3 spans 16 amino acids. The CDR3 nucleotides read TGTGCCAGCAGCAAGCGGGGACAGGGAAGTTCTCAGCCCCAGCATTTT. This gives the protein CASSKRGQGSSQPQHF.

This clone came up once. This chain connects TRBV7-9 to TRBJ2-1; 14 positions agree with TRBD2. CDR3 size: 19 residues. Germline CDR1 reads SEHNR; CDR2 reads FQNEAQ (reference sequence). The V gene end was trimmed by 2 bases and the J gene end by 4 bases; junction bases not matched to a gene: 10. The CDR3 protein is CASSLSTGTSGSKYNEQFF. The CDR3 nucleotides read TGTGCCAGCAGCTTATCGACCGGGACTAGCGGGAGTAAATACAATGAGCAGTTCTTC.

This chain uses TRBV29-1 with TRBJ1-5; D gene uncertain. The ends were cut back, 6 bases at V and 6 bases at J, with 12 bases in the middle. The CDR3 runs to 12 residues. Germline-derived CDR1 and CDR2 are SQVTM and ANQGSEA. The CDR3 spells CSVADPGQPQHF. CDR3 bases: TGCAGCGTGGCTGACCCGGGTCAGCCCCAGCATTTT.

The chain joins TRBV4-2 to TRBJ1-1, with D possibly matching TRBD1 (6 bases). The CDR3 is made up of 17 amino acids. Trimming removed 3 bases from V and 1 base from J, with 18 bases in between. Germline V CDR1 and CDR2: LGHNA, YNFKEQ. CDR3 in amino acids: CASSQLMAGGRNTEAFF. CDR3 sequence (DNA): TGTGCCAGCAGCCAGTTGATGGCGGGGGGGCGGAACACTGAAGCTTTCTTT.

The chain has TRBV11-2 and TRBJ2-2; D uncertain. CDR3 length equals 15 residues. CDR1 is SGHAT and CDR2 is FQNNGV in the germline V gene. V was cut by 3 bases and J by 4 bases, with 12 bases left in between. This chain's CDR3 is CASSLFLVATGELFF. CDR3 nucleotide sequence: TGTGCCAGCAGCTTGTTTCTGGTAGCCACCGGGGAGCTGTTTTTT.

In this sample, this clone turned up many times. The chain joins TRBV19 to TRBJ2-1, with D perhaps matching TRBD2 (6 bases). Germline assignment: CDR1 LNHDA and CDR2 SQIVND (reference sequence). The CDR3 sequence is 11 residues long. The ends were cut back, 5 bases at V and 13 bases at J, with 12 bases in the middle. DNA of the CDR3: TGTGCCAGTAGTTGGCGGGACCATCAGTTCTTC. Its translation is CASSWRDHQFF. The complete variable domain, with remaining parts taken from reference TRBV19 and TRBJ2-1, reads DGGITQSPKYLFRKEGQNVTLSCEQNLNHDAMYWYRQDPGQGLRLIYYSQIVNDFQKGDIAEGYSVSREKKESFPLTVTSAQKNPTAFYLCASSWRDHQFFGPGTRLTVL.

V gene TRBV5-1 combines with J gene TRBJ1-1; 9 bases are a match to TRBD1. The CDR3 extends over 15 amino acids. CDR1 and CDR2 from the germline V gene are SGHRS and YFSETQ. J was trimmed by 4 bases and V by 4 bases; bases with no gene match: 8. As DNA, the CDR3 is TGCGCCAGCAGCAGACGGACAGGGGAGGGCACTGAAGCTTTCTTT. Translated: CASSRRTGEGTEAFF. Looking up the rest from reference TRBV5-1 and TRBJ1-1 gives the full variable domain: KAGVTQTPRYLIKTRGQQVTLSCSPISGHRSVSWYQQTPGQGLQFLFEYFSETQRNKGNFPGRFSGRQFSNSRSEMNVSTLELGDSALYLCASSRRTGEGTEAFFGQGTRLTVV.